This T cell receptor beta chain was sequenced during a study of CD8+CD57+ T cells in acquired aplastic anemia. Broader study findings: Between patients and controls, 25 to 30 CD8+ CDR3 sequences were found in common. CD8+ Simpson's diversity showed no significant patient-control difference.

The authors sequenced patients whose flow cytometry had shown CD8+CD57+ cell expansion. All patients had severe acquired aplastic anemia. The CDR3 has 13 amino acids. Germline CDR1 is DFQATT and CDR2 is SNEGSKA (reference sequence). J was trimmed by 2 bases and V by 6 bases; bases with no gene match: 6. Template material for TCR beta VDJ and CDR3 profiling consisted of genomic DNA. TCRdb analysed the reads with MiXCR anew, one entry per CDR3 protein. The sample has 150,000 to 180,000 distinct CDR3 sequences; approximately 52% are singletons. Of note for this clonotype: Its cognate antigen is unknown.

The gene calls are TRBV20-1 and TRBJ2-7; TRBD1 matches at 8 bases. The clonotype comes from a human donor with aplastic anemia. Sequenced: sorted CD4+, CD8+, or CD8+CD57+ T cells (not recorded which) from PBMCs. CDR3 sequence reads: CSANPRGPYEQYF. In DNA form, the CDR3 reads TGCAGTGCCAACCCCAGGGGGCCCTACGAGCAGTACTTC.